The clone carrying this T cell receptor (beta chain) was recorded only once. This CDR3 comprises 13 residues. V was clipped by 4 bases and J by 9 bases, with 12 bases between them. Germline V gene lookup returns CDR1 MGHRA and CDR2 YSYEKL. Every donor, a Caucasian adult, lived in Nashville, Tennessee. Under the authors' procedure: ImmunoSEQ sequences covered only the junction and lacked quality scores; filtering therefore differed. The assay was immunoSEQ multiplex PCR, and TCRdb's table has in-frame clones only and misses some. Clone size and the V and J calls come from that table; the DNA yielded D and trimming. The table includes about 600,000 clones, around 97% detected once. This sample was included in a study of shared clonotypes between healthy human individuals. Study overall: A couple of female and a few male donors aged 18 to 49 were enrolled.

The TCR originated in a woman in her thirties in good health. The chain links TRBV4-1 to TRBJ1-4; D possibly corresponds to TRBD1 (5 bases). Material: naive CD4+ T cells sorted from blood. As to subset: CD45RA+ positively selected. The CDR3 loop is CASSPQGGKKLFF. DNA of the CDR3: TGCGCCAGCAGCCCCCAGGGAGGGAAAAAACTGTTTTTT.